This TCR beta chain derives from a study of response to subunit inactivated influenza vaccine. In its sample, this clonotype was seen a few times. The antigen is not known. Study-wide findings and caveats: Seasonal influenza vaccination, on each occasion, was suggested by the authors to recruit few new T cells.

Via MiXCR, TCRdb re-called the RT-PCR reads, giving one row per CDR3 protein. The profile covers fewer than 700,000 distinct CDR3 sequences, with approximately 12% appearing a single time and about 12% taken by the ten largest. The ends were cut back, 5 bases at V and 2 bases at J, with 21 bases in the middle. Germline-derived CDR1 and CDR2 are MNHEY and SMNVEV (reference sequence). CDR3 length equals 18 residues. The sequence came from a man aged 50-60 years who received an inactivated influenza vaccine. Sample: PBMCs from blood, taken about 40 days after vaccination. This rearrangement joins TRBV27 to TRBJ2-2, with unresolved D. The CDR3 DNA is TGTGCCAGCAGTCTGGGGTTATCGGCAGATCTTAACACCGGGGAGCTGTTTTTT. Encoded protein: CASSLGLSADLNTGELFF.